This T cell receptor (beta chain) comes out of a study of shared clonotypes between healthy human individuals (dated by TCRdb to 2018 to 2020). For context, the study as a whole: The cohort comprised two women and three men aged 18 to 49 years. Each donor's leukapheresis produced roughly between roughly 0.85 and 9.5 billion PBMCs. For each donor, CD4 naive and CD4 memory were each run on three plates, CD8 naive on two plates, and CD8 memory on one plate. To estimate repertoire size and how much clonotype sharing occurs between individuals, the study deeply sequenced the blood TCR repertoires of about 5 healthy adults. Libraries were prepared and TCR repertoires were sequenced by different laboratories using diverse techniques, in order to increase sequencing depth and limit assay-specific biases.

Relative to germline, V is 0 bases shorter and J is 1 base shorter, with 8 bases between their ends. CDR1 ENHRY and CDR2 SYGVKD are derived from the germline V gene. Including cysteine and phenylalanine, the CDR3 has 15 amino acids. Kept here is only the CDR3 DNA, which spans 45 bases and is read in frame from base 1. Broad study findings and their caveats: Across a handful of donors, approximately 5% of naive CD4, 3% to 3.5% of naive CD8, 2.3% of memory CD4, and approximately 0.4% of memory CD8 clonotypes were shared. The small number of donors limited the genetic and exposure-history diversity represented. Compared with non-shared clonotypes, the clonotypes found in all four sorted-subset donors had higher generation probabilities. Based on pairwise subsampling, the degree of clonotype sharing among donors was expected to be affected by sequencing depth. Only blood was sampled, and tissue TCR repertoires likely differ from those in blood. Incomplete sequencing was indicated by rarefaction of sorted-subset datasets, despite the large sequencing depth. Naive subsets generally had larger estimated clonotype richness than memory subsets did.

Healthy HIV-negative adults with no recently reported acute infections or vaccinations were included as donors. Only Caucasian adults living in Nashville, Tennessee, USA were represented among the donors. CD4+ T cells were enriched through magnetic negative selection, after which naive cells were positively selected on CD45RA and the remaining negative fraction served as the memory subset. Blood was obtained by leukapheresis, after which PBMCs were separated by Ficoll-Histopaque density gradient centrifugation and cryopreserved in liquid nitrogen vapor phase. Analytical flow cytometry was used to check the purity and quantity of every magnetically sorted T cell population. Genomic DNA was isolated from every sorted fraction and measured by UV absorbance on a Nanodrop 2000c. With respect to this clone: The antigen this receptor binds is unknown. No base quality information exists; no much larger clone differs at one position.

TCR CDR3 regions were amplified from genomic DNA by multiplex PCR using the deep immunoSEQ assay. For each cell subset, the extracted genomic DNA was distributed evenly across all wells of several immunoSEQ 96-well plates, and each plate served as one replicate. Each replicate PCR for sorted subsets received around 210 ng genomic DNA, equal to around 32,000 T cell genomes. Purified libraries were measured with a Qubit 3.0 fluorometer, size-checked on a Bioanalyzer 2100, and measured again with the KAPA Library Quantification kit. Each immunoSEQ 96-well plate was sequenced on its own single-read 150-cycle Illumina NextSeq 550 flow cell. Processing in the source paper ran as follows. The immunoSEQ output contained only junctional sequences without quality scores, so filtering could not match that applied to full-length reads. To assign V/J genes and CDR3, sequences were annotated using PyIR, a Python wrapper for IgBLAST v1.9, with IMGT germline references. Reads with weak V/J assignments (E-value above 1e-6), missing CDR3, stop codons, out-of-frame junctions, or ambiguous translated residues were removed. V3J clonotypes were defined by identical inferred V gene, J gene, and CDR3 amino acid sequence. To compute the percentage overlap between repertoires, the number of shared unique clonotypes was divided by the size of the smaller repertoire. Richness of each repertoire was evaluated using RTK rarefaction, the Chao1 estimator, and Recon v2.1 estimates of unobserved clonotypes. OLGA was used to compute generation probabilities for all TCRbeta clonotypes that the gDNA method yielded from four donors. TCRdb mirrors the immuneACCESS table, restricted to in-frame sequences. Some clones are absent from its copies; in checked studies, under half trace to an unresolved V gene, and the reason for the others is unknown. V and J calls and clone size are copied from that table; D and trimming were computed from the DNA. In all, the sample holds about 980,000 clones, and 76% of those were seen once. The top ten clonotypes cover around 1.4% of the sample.

Sequencing was carried out using memory CD4+ T cells sorted from blood. The sample's cell subset or site, from its label and the paper: CD45RA-negative fraction. This chain is built from TRBV10-3 and TRBJ2-3; tentative D gene TRBD2, with 6 bases matching. This sequence was found in a man younger than 35 in good health. Here the CDR3 is given as CAISESGLGTDTQYF. The sequenced DNA is TGTGCCATCAGTGAGTCGGGACTGGGCACAGATACGCAGTATTTT.